What follows are 20 T cell receptor beta chains derived from one specimen sequenced in a study of CD8+CD57+ T cells in acquired aplastic anemia. Sequencing was done on patients that had shown CD8+CD57+ cell expansion by flow cytometry. Profiling that covered TCR beta VDJ and CDR3 relied on genomic DNA as its template. TCRdb used MiXCR to reprocess the reads, holding one entry per CDR3 protein. Of about 200,000 distinct CDR3 sequences listed, over 40% were seen once; the top ten hold about 20%. Input material: sorted CD4+, CD8+, or CD8+CD57+ T cells (not recorded which) from PBMCs. The receptors originated from a human donor with aplastic anemia.

V usage is TRBV5-1 and J usage is TRBJ2-3; D is uncertain. The CDR3 extends over 12 amino acids. Germline CDR1 is SGHRS and CDR2 is YFSETQ. Trimming took 4 bases from V and 6 from J, leaving 9 bases between them. The CDR3 DNA reads TGCGCCAGCAGCCCTCCGTCCGATACGCAGTATTTT. This encodes CASSPPSDTQYF.

This clonotype was detected ten times or more. The germline gene is not matched at one end of the junction; a read error may be the cause. The chain has TRBV5-1 and TRBJ1-1; D is unresolved. The length of the CDR3 is 14 residues. Germline loops: CDR1 SGHRS, CDR2 YFSETQ. The CDR3 coding sequence is TGCGCCAGCAGCTTAGACTTAAGGAACGCTGAAGCTTTCTTT. Amino acids: CASSLDLRNAEAFF.

This clonotype was counted a few times. A read error may explain this, as a much larger clone is one base away. It is likely a read error, because the conserved phenylalanine at the end of the CDR3 is missing. The chain links TRBV9 to TRBJ1-5, with D perhaps matching TRBD1 (6 bases). CDR1 is SGDLS, CDR2 YYNGEE, per germline. Deletions cut 4 bases from V and 2 bases from J, with 13 bases between. The CDR3 totals 15 residues. CDR3: CASSPRTAGNQPQHL. The CDR3 DNA sequence: TGTGCCAGCAGCCCTAGGACAGCGGGCAATCAGCCCCAGCATCTT.

The chain recombines TRBV12-5 with TRBJ1-1; 8 nucleotides match TRBD1. The germline V gene encodes CDR1 LGHNT and CDR2 FRNRAP. CDR3 length equals 15 residues. Trimming took 3 bases from V and 4 from J; bases not matched to a gene: 7. CDR3 protein: CASGFGTGGLTEAFF. The CDR3 region has the DNA TGTGCTAGTGGTTTTGGAACAGGGGGACTCACTGAAGCTTTCTTT.

The J gene is TRBJ1-6, the V gene TRBV7-2, with a weak D call TRBD1 (5 bases). CDR1 and CDR2 (germline): SGHTA, FQGNSA. The length of the CDR3 is 15 residues. Trimming removed 5 bases from V and 10 bases from J, with 18 bases in between. As DNA, the CDR3 is TGTGCCAGCAGCCAAGTGGGCAGGGTGGCATCACCCCTCCACTTT. Its protein product is CASSQVGRVASPLHF.

This CDR3 is CASSSRQGSNEKLFF. CDR3 in DNA: TGTGCCAGCAGCTCGCGACAGGGGAGTAATGAAAAACTGTTTTTT. The chain uses TRBV7-2 and TRBJ1-4; 8 positions match TRBD1. The germline V gene encodes CDR1 SGHTA and CDR2 FQGNSA. V trimming: 4 bases; J trimming: 4 bases; junction bases outside the gene matches: 5. This CDR3 contains 15 residues. Together with reference TRBV7-2 and TRBJ1-4, the CDR3 gives the full variable domain: GAGVSQSPSNKVTEKGKDVELRCDPISGHTALYWYRQSLGQGLEFLIYFQGNSAPDKSGLPSDRFSAERTGGSVSTLTIQRTQQEDSAVYLCASSSRQGSNEKLFFGSGTQLSVL.

This clonotype appeared many times. V is TRBV12-3 or TRBV12-4 and J is TRBJ2-3; TRBD1 or TRBD2 may be the D gene (5 bases each). The CDR3 has 14 amino acids. Trimming took 3 bases from V and 8 from J, leaving 15 bases between them. The CDR3 DNA is TGTGCCAGCAGTTTGGGGAACTCAGGGAGTACGCAGTATTTT. As protein: CASSLGNSGSTQYF.

The CDR3 region is CASSWDTNTEAFF. CDR3 DNA: TGTGCCAGCAGTTGGGACACTAACACTGAAGCTTTCTTT. This chain uses TRBV2 with TRBJ1-1, with D maybe TRBD1 (6 bases). From germline, CDR1 is SNHLY and CDR2 FYNNEI. V shed 5 bases and J shed 2 bases, with 9 bases lying between them. CDR3 length equals 13 residues.

This clonotype has ten or more counts. This rearrangement joins TRBV5-1 to TRBJ2-2, with 11 bases that match TRBD2. The junction had 0 bases not matched to a gene; V was cut back by 4 bases and J by 1 base. Germline-derived CDR1 and CDR2 are SGHRS and YFSETQ. The CDR3 totals 15 residues. This chain's CDR3 is CASSGTSGNTGELFF. CDR3 DNA: TGCGCCAGCAGCGGGACTAGCGGGAACACCGGGGAGCTGTTTTTT.

V and J are TRBV9 and TRBJ2-5, with a weak D call TRBD2 (6 bases). Trimming removed 4 bases from V and 2 bases from J, with 18 bases in between. The CDR3 has 16 amino acids. Per germline, CDR1 SGDLS and CDR2 YYNGEE. In nucleotides, the CDR3 is TGTGCCAGCAGCCCTGCGGGCGGGGCGGTACAAGAGACCCAGTACTTC. Translation: CASSPAGGAVQETQYF. The variable domain in full, completed from reference TRBV9 and TRBJ2-5, reads DSGVTQTPKHLITATGQRVTLRCSPRSGDLSVYWYQQSLDQGLQFLIQYYNGEERAKGNILERFSAQQFPDLHSELNLSSLELGDSALYFCASSPAGGAVQETQYFGPGTRLLVL.

The chain recombines TRBV2 with TRBJ2-5; 7 bases are shared with TRBD2. The CDR3 runs to 13 residues. V gave up 6 bases and J gave up 5 bases; unmatched junction bases: 6. Germline CDR1 and CDR2: SNHLY and FYNNEI. Here the CDR3 reads CASREGAGETQYF. CDR3 sequence (DNA): TGTGCCAGCAGGGAGGGAGCGGGGGAGACCCAGTACTTC.

The V gene is TRBV19, the J gene TRBJ1-2; possibly TRBD1 for D (5 bases). The length of the CDR3 is 13 residues. Trimming pared 1 base from V and 8 bases from J, leaving 11 bases between. Germline-derived CDR1 and CDR2 are LNHDA and SQIVND (reference sequence). The CDR3 bases are TGTGCCAGTAGTATAGCGGTTAGGGGAGGCTACACCTTC. This sequence encodes CASSIAVRGGYTF.

This clonotype was detected ten times or more. The J gene is TRBJ1-2, the V gene TRBV3-1; D remains ambiguous. This CDR3 region has 14 residues. V gave up 0 bases and J gave up 5 bases, with 10 bases separating them. CDR1 and CDR2 (germline): LGHDT, YNNKEL (reference sequence). The CDR3 sequence: CASSQDNAAYGYTF. Written as DNA, the CDR3 is TGTGCCAGCAGCCAAGATAACGCGGCTTATGGCTACACCTTC.

This clonotype was recorded at least ten times. This chain joins TRBV11-3 and TRBJ1-2; TRBD1 is a possible D gene (5 bases). The CDR3 spans 17 residues. Germline values: CDR1 SGHNT, CDR2 YENEEA. The V end was cut by 1 base, the J end by 3 bases, with 18 bases between. CDR3 sequence (DNA): TGTGCCAGCAGCTTAGCCAGAGGCGGGGGAGGAGACTATGGCTACACCTTC. As protein: CASSLARGGGGDYGYTF.

The V gene is TRBV7-9, the J gene TRBJ2-7; TRBD1 might be the D (5 bases). Germline V gene data show CDR1 as SEHNR and CDR2 as FQNEAQ (reference sequence). The CDR3 totals 14 residues. V was trimmed by 3 bases and J by 5 bases, leaving 14 bases between them. The CDR3 is CASSLGPGRNEQYF. The CDR3 nucleotides read TGTGCCAGCAGCTTGGGGCCGGGCAGAAACGAGCAGTACTTC.

The rearrangement uses TRBV19 and TRBJ1-2, with 8 bases lining up with TRBD1. Germline CDR1 is LNHDA and CDR2 is SQIVND (reference sequence). This CDR3 comprises 14 residues. After removal of 9 bases from V and 7 bases from J, the junction contained 13 bases not matched to a gene. Written as DNA, the CDR3 is TGTGCCAGCATGCTGATCTATGGACAGGGTGGCTACACCTTC. Translating it yields CASMLIYGQGGYTF.

This clonotype was seen a few times. The chain couples TRBV19 to TRBJ2-7; no clear D gene. CDR1 and CDR2 from the germline V gene are LNHDA and SQIVND (reference sequence). Trimming took off 3 bases at V and 3 bases at J, with 18 bases between the two ends. There are 16 residues in the CDR3. The CDR3 nucleotides read TGTGCCAGTAGTATCAGGCATTTGAGGCAAGACTACGAGCAGTACTTC. Translating it yields CASSIRHLRQDYEQYF.

This clonotype was picked up many times. This chain joins TRBV7-8 and TRBJ2-5, with a possible D match to TRBD2 (6 bases). V dropped 5 bases and J dropped 3 bases, with 16 bases sitting between them. CDR1 and CDR2 (germline): SGHVS, FQNEAQ. The CDR3 is 15 amino acids. The CDR3 bases are TGTGCCAGCAGCGCCGCGGGGCTAATAGAAGAGACCCAGTACTTC. Residues: CASSAAGLIEETQYF.

This clonotype has a count of ten or more. This chain links TRBV5-8 with TRBJ2-3; 11 nucleotides align to TRBD1. The V and J ends lost 5 bases and 2 bases, in that order; junction bases with no gene match: 4. The V gene's germline CDR1 is SGHTS and CDR2 YDEGEE. This CDR3 has 15 residues. As DNA, the CDR3 is TGTGCCAGCAGGCTTGGACAGGGGGCCACAGATACGCAGTATTTT. Its translation: CASRLGQGATDTQYF. Drawing the rest from reference TRBV5-8 and TRBJ2-3, the complete variable domain is EAGVTQSPTHLIKTRGQQATLRCSPISGHTSVYWYQQALGLGLQFLLWYDEGEERNRGNFPPRFSGRQFPNYSSELNVNALELEDSALYLCASRLGQGATDTQYFGPGTRLTVL.

This clonotype came up a few times. V and J are TRBV10-1 and TRBJ1-5; tentatively, D is TRBD1 (6 bases). Deletions cut 8 bases from V and 0 bases from J, with 14 bases between. Germline lookup yields CDR1 WNHNN and CDR2 SYGVQD (reference sequence). The CDR3 sequence is 15 residues long. Here the CDR3 reads CASQMGGLSNQPQHF. The CDR3 DNA is TGCGCCAGCCAGATGGGGGGGCTTAGCAATCAGCCCCAGCATTTT.